These T cell receptor beta chains were read from a single sample in a study of identical twins. TCRdb fed the 5' RACE reads into MiXCR, producing one record per CDR3 protein. The profile covers under 900,000 distinct CDR3 sequences, with 15% to 20% appearing a single time and around 12% taken by the ten largest. The sample was also reused in another study, on T cells expressing NK-cell markers.

The sequenced sample was PBMCs. The receptors stem from a woman under 30 in good health. Each CDR3 is given with its conserved first and last residue. A D gene is named only where the DNA matches it firmly. For some rows the clone size is stated as once, few or many, or as a class when expanded; others skip it.

d_gene | j_gene | v_gene | abundance | CDR3aa | CDR3nt
- | TRBJ2-4 | TRBV30 | once | CAWRGGGKNIQYF | TGTGCCTGGAGGGGAGGAGGCAAAAACATTCAGTACTTC
TRBD1 | TRBJ1-2 | TRBV5-1 | - | CASSLGDRDEERHGYTF | TGCGCCAGCAGCTTGGGGGACAGGGACGAGGAACGGCATGGCTACACCTTC
TRBD2 | TRBJ2-1 | TRBV5-1 | few | CASSPRLAGRSYNEQFF | TGCGCCAGCAGCCCCCGACTAGCGGGACGCTCCTACAATGAGCAGTTCTTC
- | TRBJ1-4 | TRBV20-1 | many | CSARFKLFF | TGCAGTGCTAGGTTTAAACTGTTTTTT
- | TRBJ1-1 | TRBV29-1 | - | CSDGAPDLNTEAFF | TGCAGCGACGGGGCTCCCGACTTGAACACTGAAGCTTTCTTT
- | TRBJ2-1 | TRBV5-1 | - | CASSLAAGARNEQFF | TGCGCCAGCAGCTTGGCGGCAGGGGCCCGTAATGAGCAGTTCTTC
TRBD2 | TRBJ2-7 | TRBV7-9 | - | CASSPAASGPYEQYF | TGTGCCAGCAGCCCGGCGGCTAGCGGACCCTACGAGCAGTACTTC
- | TRBJ1-1 | TRBV19 | - | CASTSRGPGEAFF | TGTGCCAGTACCTCAAGAGGGCCGGGTGAAGCTTTCTTT
- | TRBJ2-5 | TRBV10-2 | few | CASSRMDHIQTQYF | TGCGCCAGCAGTAGAATGGACCATATACAGACCCAGTACTTC
- | TRBJ2-7 | TRBV12-5 | few | CASGLVRPAGNYEQYF | TGTGCTAGTGGTTTGGTACGCCCCGCAGGAAACTACGAGCAGTACTTC
TRBD2 | TRBJ2-1 | TRBV5-1 | - | CASSPEGRTRVGSYNEQFF | TGCGCCAGCAGCCCGGAAGGTCGGACTAGGGTAGGCTCCTACAATGAGCAGTTCTTC
- | TRBJ2-1 | TRBV29-1 | few | CSVEGGGTTTYNEQFF | TGCAGCGTTGAAGGAGGGGGGACTACTACCTACAATGAGCAGTTCTTC
- | TRBJ2-1 | TRBV5-1 | - | CASSPTAGSYNEQFF | TGCGCCAGCAGCCCCACGGCGGGGTCCTACAATGAGCAGTTCTTC
TRBD2 | TRBJ2-7 | TRBV10-3 | - | CAISETGTSGNYEQYF | TGTGCCATCAGCGAAACTGGGACTAGCGGCAACTACGAGCAGTACTTC
TRBD1 | TRBJ1-5 | TRBV29-1 | few | CRAGTVSQPQHF | TGCAGAGCCGGGACAGTAAGTCAGCCCCAGCATTTT
- | TRBJ1-2 | TRBV5-1 | - | CASSLGGTSGYTF | TGCGCCAGCAGCTTGGGTGGGACCTCAGGCTACACCTTC
- | TRBJ2-1 | TRBV9 | few | CASSAGTGQFF | TGTGCCAGCAGCGCCGGGACGGGGCAGTTCTTC
- | TRBJ2-5 | TRBV20-1 | - | CSARPGRGDQETQYF | TGCAGTGCTAGACCCGGGCGCGGGGACCAAGAGACCCAGTACTTC
- | TRBJ2-7 | TRBV27 | - | CASRVLGEQYF | TGTGCCAGCAGGGTTTTGGGGGAGCAGTACTTC
- | TRBJ1-1 | TRBV12-3/TRBV12-4 | few | CASSSEGYTEAFF | TGTGCCAGCAGTTCCGAGGGATACACTGAAGCTTTCTTT
- | TRBJ2-3 | TRBV21-1 | - | CASSKGEATDTQYF | TGTGCCAGCAGCAAAGGCGAAGCCACAGATACGCAGTATTTT
- | TRBJ1-3 | TRBV12-3/TRBV12-4 | many | CASSLAGTGENTIYF | TGTGCCAGCAGCCTAGCCGGGACGGGAGAGAACACCATATATTTT
- | TRBJ2-5 | TRBV11-2 | few | CASRPARGETQYF | TGTGCCAGCAGACCCGCGAGGGGGGAGACCCAGTACTTC
TRBD1 | TRBJ2-2 | TRBV12-3/TRBV12-4 | few | CASRSDRDTGELFF | TGTGCCAGCAGATCCGACAGGGACACCGGGGAGCTGTTTTTT
- | TRBJ2-7 | TRBV10-3 | - | CAISERKGEQYF | TGTGCCATCAGTGAGCGGAAGGGAGAGCAGTACTTC
TRBD1 | TRBJ2-2 | TRBV7-6 | few | CASSPGTGSSGELFF | TGTGCCAGCAGCCCCGGGACAGGGTCGTCCGGGGAGCTGTTTTTT
- | TRBJ2-2 | TRBV20-1 | few | CSARHPTGELFF | TGCAGTGCTAGGCACCCTACCGGGGAGCTGTTTTTT
- | TRBJ2-3 | TRBV12-3/TRBV12-4 | - | CASSFRTVGQYF | TGTGCCAGCAGTTTCCGGACAGTTGGGCAGTATTTT
- | TRBJ2-5 | TRBV5-1 | - | CASSSDFGETQYF | TGCGCCAGCAGCTCCGACTTCGGAGAGACCCAGTACTTC
- | TRBJ1-1 | TRBV7-9 | - | CASSLRREANTEAFF | TGTGCCAGCAGCTTACGCAGGGAGGCGAACACTGAAGCTTTCTTT
- | TRBJ2-7 | TRBV4-3 | once | CASSQDRDLSYEQYF | TGCGCCAGCAGCCAAGACCGGGACTTGTCCTACGAGCAGTACTTC
TRBD2 | TRBJ2-7 | TRBV7-2 | - | CASSFTAGDYEQYF | TGTGCCAGCAGCTTTACCGCGGGAGACTACGAGCAGTACTTC
- | TRBJ1-1 | TRBV10-1 | few | CASSDSGGDTEAFF | TGCGCCAGCAGTGACTCGGGAGGGGACACTGAAGCTTTCTTT
- | TRBJ2-7 | TRBV5-5 | - | CASSLVVAATYEQYF | TGTGCCAGCAGCTTGGTTGTAGCGGCAACCTACGAGCAGTACTTC
TRBD2 | TRBJ2-1 | TRBV4-3 | few | CASSQEVTAGGRGNEQFF | TGCGCCAGCAGCCAAGAGGTAACAGCGGGAGGCCGGGGCAATGAGCAGTTCTTC
TRBD2 | TRBJ2-3 | TRBV6-5 | - | CASSYPKPGLVADTQYF | TGTGCCAGCAGTTACCCAAAACCGGGACTAGTCGCAGATACGCAGTATTTT
TRBD1 | TRBJ1-1 | TRBV29-1 | few | CSGDRVGTEAFF | TGCAGCGGTGACAGGGTAGGTACTGAAGCTTTCTTT
- | TRBJ2-1 | TRBV20-1 | few | CSARATFGEPVWFF | TGCAGTGCTAGAGCAACCTTCGGTGAGCCCGTTTGGTTCTTC
TRBD2 | TRBJ2-1 | TRBV7-2 | few | CASSLALAGHNEQFF | TGTGCCAGCAGCTTAGCTTTAGCGGGGCACAATGAGCAGTTCTTC
TRBD1 | TRBJ1-6 | TRBV7-9 | - | CASSFDRGNSPLHF | TGTGCCAGCAGCTTTGACAGGGGGAATTCACCCCTCCACTTT
TRBD1 | TRBJ1-6 | TRBV7-3 | few | CASSLEGQGNSPLHF | TGTGCCAGCAGCTTAGAGGGACAGGGTAATTCACCCCTCCACTTT
TRBD2 | TRBJ2-3 | TRBV12-3/TRBV12-4 | few | CASSPPPSGRDGQYF | TGTGCCAGCAGTCCGCCTCCTAGCGGGAGGGATGGGCAGTATTTT
- | TRBJ1-1 | TRBV6-2/TRBV6-3 | - | CASSFSISPTTPNTEAFF | TGTGCCAGCAGTTTCTCGATTAGCCCTACGACGCCGAACACTGAAGCTTTCTTT
- | TRBJ2-7 | TRBV15 | few | CATAIGGTYEQYF | TGTGCCACCGCCATCGGGGGTACCTACGAGCAGTACTTC
TRBD2 | TRBJ2-1 | TRBV20-1 | few | CSARGGLALLSRDEQFF | TGCAGTGCTAGGGGGGGACTAGCGCTACTCTCGAGGGATGAGCAGTTCTTC
- | TRBJ2-5 | TRBV3-1 | many | CASSLSASRETQYF | TGTGCCAGCAGCCTGAGTGCTAGTCGAGAGACCCAGTACTTC
- | TRBJ2-7 | TRBV19 | many | CASSPLPPWTGRGYEQYF | TGTGCCAGTAGTCCGCTTCCACCTTGGACAGGGAGGGGATACGAGCAGTACTTC